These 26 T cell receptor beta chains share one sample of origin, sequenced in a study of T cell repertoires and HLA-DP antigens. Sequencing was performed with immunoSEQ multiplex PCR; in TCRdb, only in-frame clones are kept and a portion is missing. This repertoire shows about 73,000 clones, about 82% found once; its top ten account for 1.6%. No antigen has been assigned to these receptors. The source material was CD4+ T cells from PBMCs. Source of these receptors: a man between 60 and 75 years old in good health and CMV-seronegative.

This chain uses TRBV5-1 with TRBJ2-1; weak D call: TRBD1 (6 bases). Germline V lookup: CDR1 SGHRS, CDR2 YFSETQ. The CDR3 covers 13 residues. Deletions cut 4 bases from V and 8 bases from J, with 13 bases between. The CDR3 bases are TGCGCCAGCAGCGGAAGGGCAGGGGATGAGCAGTTCTTC. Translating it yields CASSGRAGDEQFF.

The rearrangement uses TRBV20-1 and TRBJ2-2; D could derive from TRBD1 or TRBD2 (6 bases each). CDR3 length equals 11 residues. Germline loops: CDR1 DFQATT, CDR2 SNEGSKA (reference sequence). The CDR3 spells CSSGANGELFF. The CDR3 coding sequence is TGCTCCTCGGGGGCGAACGGGGAGCTGTTTTTT.

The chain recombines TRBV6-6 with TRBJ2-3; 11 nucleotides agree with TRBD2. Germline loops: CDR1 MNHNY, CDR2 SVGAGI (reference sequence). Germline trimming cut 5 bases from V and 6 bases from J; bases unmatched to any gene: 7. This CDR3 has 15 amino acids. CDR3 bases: TGTGCCAGCAGTCGACTAGCGGGAAGCCGGGATACGCAGTATTTT. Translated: CASSRLAGSRDTQYF.

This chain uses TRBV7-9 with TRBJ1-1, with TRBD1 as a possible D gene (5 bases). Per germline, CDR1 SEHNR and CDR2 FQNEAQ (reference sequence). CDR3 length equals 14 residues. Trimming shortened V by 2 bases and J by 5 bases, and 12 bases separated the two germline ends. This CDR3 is CASSLQGSNTEAFF. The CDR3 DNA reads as TGTGCCAGCAGCTTACAGGGAAGTAATACTGAAGCTTTCTTT.

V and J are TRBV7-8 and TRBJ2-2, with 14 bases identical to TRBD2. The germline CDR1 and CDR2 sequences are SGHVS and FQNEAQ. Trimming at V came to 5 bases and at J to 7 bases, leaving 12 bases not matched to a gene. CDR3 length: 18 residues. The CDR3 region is CASSQEGLAGAAYGELFF. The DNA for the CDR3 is TGTGCCAGCAGCCAAGAGGGACTAGCGGGAGCGGCGTACGGGGAGCTGTTTTTT.

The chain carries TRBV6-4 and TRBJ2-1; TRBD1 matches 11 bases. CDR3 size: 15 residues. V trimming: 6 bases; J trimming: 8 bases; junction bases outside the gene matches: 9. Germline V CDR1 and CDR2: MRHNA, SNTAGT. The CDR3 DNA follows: TGTGCCAGCAGCCCCTTCGGACAGGGGGCCGATGAGCAGTTCTTC. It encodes CASSPFGQGADEQFF.

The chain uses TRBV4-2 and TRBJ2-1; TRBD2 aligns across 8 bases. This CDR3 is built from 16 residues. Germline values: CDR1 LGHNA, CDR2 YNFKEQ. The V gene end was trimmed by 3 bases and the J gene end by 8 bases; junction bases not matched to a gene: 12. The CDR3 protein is CASSQGRTSLSHEQFF. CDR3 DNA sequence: TGTGCCAGCAGCCAGGGGAGGACTAGCCTGTCCCATGAGCAGTTCTTC.

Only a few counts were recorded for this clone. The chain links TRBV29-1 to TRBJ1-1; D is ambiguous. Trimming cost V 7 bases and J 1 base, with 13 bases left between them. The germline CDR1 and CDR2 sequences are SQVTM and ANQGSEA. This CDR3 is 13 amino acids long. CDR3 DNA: TGCAGCGCTGCATCTATAGGGAACACTGAAGCTTTCTTT. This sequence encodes CSAASIGNTEAFF.

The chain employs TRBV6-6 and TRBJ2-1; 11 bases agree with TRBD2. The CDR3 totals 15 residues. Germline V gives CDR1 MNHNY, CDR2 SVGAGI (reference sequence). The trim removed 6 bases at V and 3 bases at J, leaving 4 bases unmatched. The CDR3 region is CASSSSGRFYNEQFF. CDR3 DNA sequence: TGTGCCAGCAGCTCTAGCGGGAGGTTCTACAATGAGCAGTTCTTC.

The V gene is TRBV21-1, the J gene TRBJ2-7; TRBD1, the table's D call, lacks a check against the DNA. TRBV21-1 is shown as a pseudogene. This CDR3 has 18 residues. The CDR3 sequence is CASTPGQGQPPSSYEQYV. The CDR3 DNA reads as TGTGCCAGCACCCCGGGACAGGGGCAACCTCCGAGCTCCTACGAGCAGTACGTC.

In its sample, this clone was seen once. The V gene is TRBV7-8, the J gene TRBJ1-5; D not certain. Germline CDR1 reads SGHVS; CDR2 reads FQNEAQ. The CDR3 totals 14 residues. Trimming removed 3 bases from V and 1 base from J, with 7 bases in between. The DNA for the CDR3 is TGTGCCAGCAGCTTTGACCGGAGCAATCAGCCCCAGCATTTT. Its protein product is CASSFDRSNQPQHF.

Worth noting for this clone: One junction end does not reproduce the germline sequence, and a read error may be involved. The CDR3, as DNA: TGTGCCTGGAGTGCGATGACAGGGCGGGGGGAAAAGCTGTTTTTT. The encoded protein is CAWSAMTGRGEKLFF. V usage is TRBV30 and J usage is TRBJ1-4; 7 positions match TRBD1. The CDR3 length is 15 residues. CDR1 and CDR2 (germline): GTSNPN, SVGIG (reference sequence).

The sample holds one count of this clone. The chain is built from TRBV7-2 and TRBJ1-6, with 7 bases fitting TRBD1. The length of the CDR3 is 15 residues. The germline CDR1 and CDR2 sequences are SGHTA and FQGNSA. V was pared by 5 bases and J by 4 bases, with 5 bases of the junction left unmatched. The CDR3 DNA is TGTGCCAGCAGCGACGCCAGGGGGTATAATTCACCCCTCCACTTT. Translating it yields CASSDARGYNSPLHF.

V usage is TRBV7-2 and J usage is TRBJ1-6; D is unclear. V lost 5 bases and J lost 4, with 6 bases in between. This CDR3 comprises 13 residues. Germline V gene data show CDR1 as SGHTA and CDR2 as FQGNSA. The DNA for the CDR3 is TGTGCCAGCAGCAAAGAGTATAATTCACCCCTCCACTTT. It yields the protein CASSKEYNSPLHF.

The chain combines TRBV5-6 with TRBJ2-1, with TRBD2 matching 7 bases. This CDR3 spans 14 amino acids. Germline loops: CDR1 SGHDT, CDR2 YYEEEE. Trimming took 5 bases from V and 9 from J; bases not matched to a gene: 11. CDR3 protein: CASRRGSPAGEQFF. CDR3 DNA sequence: TGTGCCAGCAGGCGGGGGTCCCCAGCGGGTGAGCAGTTCTTC.

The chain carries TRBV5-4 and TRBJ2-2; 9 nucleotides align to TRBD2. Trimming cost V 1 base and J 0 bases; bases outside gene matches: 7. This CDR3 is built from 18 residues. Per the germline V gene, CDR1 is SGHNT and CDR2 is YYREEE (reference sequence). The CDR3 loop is CASSLWSSGITNTGELFF. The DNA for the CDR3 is TGTGCCAGCAGCTTGTGGTCTAGCGGGATAACGAACACCGGGGAGCTGTTTTTT.

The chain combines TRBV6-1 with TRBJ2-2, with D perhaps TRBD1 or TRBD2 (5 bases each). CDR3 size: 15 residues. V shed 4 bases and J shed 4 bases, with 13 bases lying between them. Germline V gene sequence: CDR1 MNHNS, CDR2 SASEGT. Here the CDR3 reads CASSVVGTATGELFF. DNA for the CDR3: TGTGCCAGCAGTGTTGTTGGGACGGCCACCGGGGAGCTGTTTTTT.

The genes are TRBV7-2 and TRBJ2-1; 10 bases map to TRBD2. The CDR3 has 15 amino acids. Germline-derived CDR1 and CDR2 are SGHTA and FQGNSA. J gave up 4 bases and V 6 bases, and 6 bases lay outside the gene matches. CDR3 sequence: CASRYTSGTYNEQFF. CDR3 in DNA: TGTGCCAGCAGATATACTAGCGGGACATACAATGAGCAGTTCTTC.

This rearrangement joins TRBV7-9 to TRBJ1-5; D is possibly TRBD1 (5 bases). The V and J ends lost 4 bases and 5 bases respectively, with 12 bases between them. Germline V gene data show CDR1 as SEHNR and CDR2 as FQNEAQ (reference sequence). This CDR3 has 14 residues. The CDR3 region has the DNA TGTGCCAGCAGCTCCGACAGTGGGGATCAGCCCCAGCATTTT. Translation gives CASSSDSGDQPQHF.

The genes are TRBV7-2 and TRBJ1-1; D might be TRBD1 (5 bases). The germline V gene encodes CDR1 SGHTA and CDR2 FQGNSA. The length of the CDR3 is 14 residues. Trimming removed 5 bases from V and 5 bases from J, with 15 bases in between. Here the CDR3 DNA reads TGTGCCAGCAGCCAAAGCGGGGGTGGGACTGAAGCTTTCTTT. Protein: CASSQSGGGTEAFF.

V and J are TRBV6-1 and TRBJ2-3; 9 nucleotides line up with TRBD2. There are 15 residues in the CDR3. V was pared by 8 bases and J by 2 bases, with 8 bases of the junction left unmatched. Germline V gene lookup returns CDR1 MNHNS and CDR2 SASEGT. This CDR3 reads CASRPGTSITDTQYF. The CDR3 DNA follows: TGTGCCAGCCGCCCCGGGACTAGCATCACAGATACGCAGTATTTT.

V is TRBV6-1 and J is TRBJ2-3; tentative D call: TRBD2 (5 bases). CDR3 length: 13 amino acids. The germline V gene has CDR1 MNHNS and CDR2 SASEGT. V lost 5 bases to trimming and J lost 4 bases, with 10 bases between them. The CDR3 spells CASSIGLSDTQYF. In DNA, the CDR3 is TGTGCCAGCAGTATCGGACTCTCAGATACGCAGTATTTT.

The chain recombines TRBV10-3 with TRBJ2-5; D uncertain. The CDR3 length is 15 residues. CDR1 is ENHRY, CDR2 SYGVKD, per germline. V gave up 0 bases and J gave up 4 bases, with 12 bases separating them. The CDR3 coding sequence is TGTGCCATCAGTGAGTCGGGAAAGGGCGGAGAGACCCAGTACTTC. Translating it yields CAISESGKGGETQYF.

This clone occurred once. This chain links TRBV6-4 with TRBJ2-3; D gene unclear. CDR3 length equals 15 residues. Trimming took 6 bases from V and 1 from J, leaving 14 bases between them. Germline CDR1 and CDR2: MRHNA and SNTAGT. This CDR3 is CASSPYVGGTDTQYF. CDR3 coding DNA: TGTGCCAGCAGCCCCTATGTTGGTGGCACAGATACGCAGTATTTT.

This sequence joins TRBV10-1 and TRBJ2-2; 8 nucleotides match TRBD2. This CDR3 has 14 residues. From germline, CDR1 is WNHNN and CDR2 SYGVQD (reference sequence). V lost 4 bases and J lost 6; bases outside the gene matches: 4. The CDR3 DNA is TGCGCCAGCAGTGCGGGGGGGGCCTCCGGGGAGCTGTTTTTT. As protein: CASSAGGASGELFF.

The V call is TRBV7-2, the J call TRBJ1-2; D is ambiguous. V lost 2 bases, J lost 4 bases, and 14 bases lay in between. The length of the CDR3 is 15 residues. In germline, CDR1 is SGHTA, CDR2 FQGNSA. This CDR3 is CASSLQADQFYGYTF. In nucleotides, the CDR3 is TGTGCCAGCAGCTTACAGGCCGACCAGTTCTATGGCTACACCTTC. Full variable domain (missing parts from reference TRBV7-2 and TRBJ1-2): GAGVSQSPSNKVTEKGKDVELRCDPISGHTALYWYRQSLGQGLEFLIYFQGNSAPDKSGLPSDRFSAERTGGSVSTLTIQRTQQEDSAVYLCASSLQADQFYGYTFGSGTRLTVV.